This T cell receptor (beta chain) was obtained from a study of blood T cell repertoires in COVID-19. Study-wide context: Whether acute or convalescent, the COVID-19 samples came from the United States, Italy and Spain.

Per the authors' pipeline: The authors estimated nucleated cell counts from reference gene primer amplification. Sequencing used immunoSEQ multiplex PCR; TCRdb keeps in-frame clones, though not all of them. D and trimming were read from the DNA, whereas the V and J calls and clone size are those reported in that table. Found here are under 200,000 clones, around 79% of them singletons; the top ten hold around 10%. Ages ranged from about 18 to 100 years, with residence in some 25 US areas. Recovered participants had two consecutive negative NP/OP PCR tests, healthcare professional clearance, or symptom resolution. The CDR3 spans 13 residues. V was pared by 4 bases and J by 8 bases, with 12 bases between. CDR1 and CDR2 (germline): SGHRS, YFSETQ.

The sample was PBMCs or T cells enriched from blood (not recorded which). This TCR was recovered from a man aged 45 to 65 who had recovered from COVID-19. The chain combines TRBV5-1 with TRBJ2-2; D may be TRBD2 (6 bases). The DNA for the CDR3 is TGCGCCAGCAGCGGCGGGGAAGGAGGGGAGCTGTTTTTT. This gives the protein CASSGGEGGELFF.